This T cell receptor (beta chain) was retrieved from a study of blood T cell repertoires in COVID-19. Study overall: Collection of acute and convalescent COVID-19 samples took place in the United States, Italy and Spain. The analysed material was cDNA or gDNA that came from T cells, B-cell-depleted T cells, or PBMCs.

This clone is medium-sized (0.01 to 0.1%) within its sample. Losses at the gene ends were 5 bases for V and 6 bases for J; bases not matched to a gene: 8. CDR1 and CDR2 from the germline V gene are MNHEY and SMNVEV (reference sequence). CDR3 length: 15 amino acids. Authors' processing steps: Using reference gene primer amplification, nucleated cell counts were estimated. The protocol was immunoSEQ multiplex PCR, while the TCRdb copy is restricted to in-frame clones and leaves out a portion. That table supplies the V and J calls and clone size; D and trimming were determined from the DNA. The data hold 70,000 or so clones, with about 93% observed a single time.

The TCR originated in a human donor in a cohort sampled during active COVID-19. Sequenced sample: peripheral blood. The V gene is TRBV27, the J gene TRBJ2-7, with 12 bases lining up with TRBD1. The CDR3 loop is CASSRWGQGAGEQYF. The CDR3 bases are TGTGCCAGCAGTCGCTGGGGACAGGGGGCTGGCGAGCAGTACTTC.